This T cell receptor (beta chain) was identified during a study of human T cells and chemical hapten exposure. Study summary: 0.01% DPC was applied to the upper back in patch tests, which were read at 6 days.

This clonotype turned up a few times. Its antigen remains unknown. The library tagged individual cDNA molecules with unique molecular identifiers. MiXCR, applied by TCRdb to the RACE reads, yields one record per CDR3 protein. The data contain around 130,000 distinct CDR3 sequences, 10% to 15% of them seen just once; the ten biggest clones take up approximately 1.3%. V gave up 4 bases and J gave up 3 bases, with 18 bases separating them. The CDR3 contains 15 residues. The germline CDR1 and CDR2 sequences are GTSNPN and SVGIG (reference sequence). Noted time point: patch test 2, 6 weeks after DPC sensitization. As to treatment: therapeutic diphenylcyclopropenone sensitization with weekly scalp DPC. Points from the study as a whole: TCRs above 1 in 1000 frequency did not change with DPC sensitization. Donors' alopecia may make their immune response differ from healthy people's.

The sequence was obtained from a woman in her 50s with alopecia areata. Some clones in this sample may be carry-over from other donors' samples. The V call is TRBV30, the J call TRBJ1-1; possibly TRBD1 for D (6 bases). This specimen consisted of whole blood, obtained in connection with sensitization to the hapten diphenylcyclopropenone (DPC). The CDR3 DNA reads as TGTGCCTGGACCACGAGGGGGATGAGGGACACTGAAGCTTTCTTT. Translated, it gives CAWTTRGMRDTEAFF. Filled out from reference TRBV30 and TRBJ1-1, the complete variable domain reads SQTIHQWPATLVQPVGSPLSLECTVEGTSNPNLYWYRQAAGRGLQLLFYSVGIGQISSEVPQNLSASRPQDRQFILSSKKLLLSDSGFYLCAWTTRGMRDTEAFFGQGTRLTVV.